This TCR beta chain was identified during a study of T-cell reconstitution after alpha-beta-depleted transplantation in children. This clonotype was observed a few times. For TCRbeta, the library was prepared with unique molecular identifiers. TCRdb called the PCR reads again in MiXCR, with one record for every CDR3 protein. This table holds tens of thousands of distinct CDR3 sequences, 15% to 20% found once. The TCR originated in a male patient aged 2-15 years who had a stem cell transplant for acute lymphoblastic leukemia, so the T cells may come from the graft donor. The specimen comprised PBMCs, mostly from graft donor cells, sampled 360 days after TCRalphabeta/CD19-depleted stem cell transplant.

CDR3 sequence: CSASTEGQAATQYF. CDR3 DNA: TGCAGTGCTAGCACCGAAGGACAGGCGGCGACCCAGTACTTC. The chain carries TRBV20-1 and TRBJ2-5, with 7 bases identical to TRBD1. The trim removed 3 bases at V and 7 bases at J, leaving 11 bases unmatched. Per germline, CDR1 DFQATT and CDR2 SNEGSKA (reference sequence). The CDR3 covers 14 residues.